This is a list of T cell receptor beta chains from one sample in a study of T cell responses to AZD1222 COVID-19 vaccine. Here immunoSEQ multiplex PCR was the method, and the copy in TCRdb shows in-frame clones only, minus some. The sample includes over 150,000 clones, roughly 90% of them seen just once. The source was peripheral blood, collected on day 0 of AZD1222 vaccination. All receptors come from an adult in good health. Both conserved end residues are part of each CDR3. D genes are given only for firm matches.

>TRBV18|TRBD2|TRBJ2-7
CASSPGPSGPYEQYF
TGTGCCAGCTCACCGGGGCCTAGCGGGCCCTACGAGCAGTACTTC
>TRBV18|.|TRBJ1-2
CASSPGLSGYGYTF
TGTGCCAGCTCTCCCGGCCTCTCAGGCTATGGCTACACCTTC
>TRBV6-5|TRBD1|TRBJ1-2
CAGQVDRVHGYTF
TGTGCCGGCCAAGTGGACAGGGTCCATGGCTACACCTTC
>TRBV18|.|TRBJ1-2
CASSPIQGNYGYTF
TGTGCCAGCTCACCAATACAGGGAAACTATGGCTACACCTTC
>TRBV11-1|TRBD1|TRBJ2-5
CATWTGGETQYF
TGTGCCACTTGGACAGGGGGAGAGACCCAGTACTTC
>TRBV9|.|TRBJ2-1
CASSVASYVNEQFF
TGTGCCAGCAGCGTAGCTAGTTATGTCAATGAGCAGTTCTTC
>TRBV29-1|TRBD1|TRBJ1-2
CSVATGWGNYGYTF
TGCAGCGTTGCGACAGGGTGGGGTAACTATGGCTACACCTTC
>TRBV28|.|TRBJ1-4
CASSVGPYTATNEKLFF
TGTGCCAGCAGCGTAGGCCCTTATACTGCAACTAATGAAAAACTGTTTTTT
>TRBV14|TRBD2|TRBJ2-3
CASSQGGSGVDTQYF
TGTGCCAGCAGCCAAGGGGGTAGCGGGGTCGATACGCAGTATTTT
>TRBV29-1|TRBD2|TRBJ2-7
CSAVPLAGAHEQYF
TGCAGCGCTGTTCCTCTAGCGGGAGCCCACGAGCAGTACTTC
>TRBV20-1|TRBD1|TRBJ1-1
CSVDRGRRAFF
TGCAGTGTAGACAGGGGACGGCGGGCTTTCTTT